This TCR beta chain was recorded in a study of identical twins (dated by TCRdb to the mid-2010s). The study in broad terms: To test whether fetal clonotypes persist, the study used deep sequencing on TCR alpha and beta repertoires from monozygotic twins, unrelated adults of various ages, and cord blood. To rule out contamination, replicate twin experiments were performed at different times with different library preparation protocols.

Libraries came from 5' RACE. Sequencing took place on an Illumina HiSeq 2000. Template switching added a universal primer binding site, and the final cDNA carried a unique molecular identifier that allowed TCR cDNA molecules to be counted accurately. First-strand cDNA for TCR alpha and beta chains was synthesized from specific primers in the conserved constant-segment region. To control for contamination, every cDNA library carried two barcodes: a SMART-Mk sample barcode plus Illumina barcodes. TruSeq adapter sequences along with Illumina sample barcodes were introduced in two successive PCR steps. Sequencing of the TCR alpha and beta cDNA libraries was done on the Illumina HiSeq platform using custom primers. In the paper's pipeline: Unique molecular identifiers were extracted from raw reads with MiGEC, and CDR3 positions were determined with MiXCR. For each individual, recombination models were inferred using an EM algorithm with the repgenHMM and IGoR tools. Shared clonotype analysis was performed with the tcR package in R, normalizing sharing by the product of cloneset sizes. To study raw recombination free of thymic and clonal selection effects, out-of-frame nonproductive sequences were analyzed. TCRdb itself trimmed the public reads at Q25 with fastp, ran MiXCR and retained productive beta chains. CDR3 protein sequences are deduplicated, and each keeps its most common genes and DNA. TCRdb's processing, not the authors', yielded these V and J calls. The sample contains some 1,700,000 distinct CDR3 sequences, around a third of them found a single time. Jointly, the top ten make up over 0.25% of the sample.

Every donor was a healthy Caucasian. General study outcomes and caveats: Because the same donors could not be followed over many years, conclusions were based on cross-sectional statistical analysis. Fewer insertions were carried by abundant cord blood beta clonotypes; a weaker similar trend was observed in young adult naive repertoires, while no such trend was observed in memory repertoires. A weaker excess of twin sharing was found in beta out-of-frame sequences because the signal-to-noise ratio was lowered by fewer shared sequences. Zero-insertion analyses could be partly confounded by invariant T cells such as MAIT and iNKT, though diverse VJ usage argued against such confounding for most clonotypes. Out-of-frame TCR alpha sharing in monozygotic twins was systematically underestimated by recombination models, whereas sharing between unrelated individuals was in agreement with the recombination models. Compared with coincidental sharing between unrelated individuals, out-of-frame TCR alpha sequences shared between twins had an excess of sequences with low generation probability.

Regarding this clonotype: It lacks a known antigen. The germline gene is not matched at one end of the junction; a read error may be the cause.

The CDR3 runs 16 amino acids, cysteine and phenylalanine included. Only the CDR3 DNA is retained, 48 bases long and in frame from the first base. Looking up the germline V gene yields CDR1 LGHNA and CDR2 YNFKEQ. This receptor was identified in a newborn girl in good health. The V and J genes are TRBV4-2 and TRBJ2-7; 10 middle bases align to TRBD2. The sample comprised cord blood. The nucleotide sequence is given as TGTGCCGGCAGCCAATCCCTAGCGGGGGATGTTTACGAGCAGTACTTC. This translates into CAGSQSLAGDVYEQYF.